Below, 19 T cell receptor beta chains from the same sample are listed, as sequenced in a study of shared clonotypes between healthy human individuals. Repertoires were generated with immunoSEQ multiplex PCR, while TCRdb's copy carries only in-frame clones and drops some. The sample holds about 980,000 clones, approximately 80% seen once. The sample taken for sequencing was memory CD4+ T cells sorted from blood. Subset noted: CD45RA-negative fraction. These receptors all stem from a man younger than 35 in good health.

The V and J genes are TRBV20-1 and TRBJ2-7, with D maybe TRBD2 (5 bases). The CDR3 contains 11 residues. CDR1 and CDR2 from the germline V gene are DFQATT and SNEGSKA (reference sequence). V gave up 3 bases and J gave up 7 bases, with 10 bases separating them. The CDR3 sequence is CSASEGGEQYF. The CDR3 bases are TGCAGTGCTAGTGAGGGCGGTGAGCAGTACTTC.

In its sample, this clone was seen a few times. This chain links TRBV10-3 with TRBJ1-2; D gene unclear. The CDR3 totals 15 residues. V was shortened by 4 bases and J by 4 bases, with 16 bases between the two germline ends. Germline CDR1 and CDR2: ENHRY and SYGVKD. CDR3 coding DNA: TGTGCCATCAGTGCATTCCAGACGCTGGCCTATGGCTACACCTTC. This translates into CAISAFQTLAYGYTF.

This clone came up once. J is TRBJ2-7 and V is TRBV5-8; a weak D match, TRBD2 (6 bases). V lost 0 bases to trimming and J lost 2 bases, with 12 bases between them. Germline lookup yields CDR1 SGHTS and CDR2 YDEGEE. The CDR3 has 15 amino acids. The CDR3 here is CASSLAGRGAYEQYF. Here the CDR3 DNA reads TGTGCCAGCAGCTTGGCCGGGCGGGGAGCCTACGAGCAGTACTTC.

The rearrangement links TRBV9 to TRBJ1-4; D is possibly TRBD1 (6 bases). The germline V gene encodes CDR1 SGDLS and CDR2 YYNGEE. Trimming took off 2 bases at V and 8 bases at J, with 13 bases between the two ends. The CDR3 extends over 14 amino acids. The CDR3 region has the DNA TGTGCCAGCAGCGTTGGGACACAAAGCGAAAAACTGTTTTTT. This sequence encodes CASSVGTQSEKLFF. Combining the CDR3 with reference TRBV9 and TRBJ1-4 gives the whole variable domain DSGVTQTPKHLITATGQRVTLRCSPRSGDLSVYWYQQSLDQGLQFLIQYYNGEERAKGNILERFSAQQFPDLHSELNLSSLELGDSALYFCASSVGTQSEKLFFGSGTQLSVL.

The chain couples TRBV7-3 to TRBJ2-7, with TRBD2 matching 8 bases. This CDR3 is 14 amino acids long. V was pared by 4 bases and J by 2 bases, with 4 bases of the junction left unmatched. Per germline, CDR1 SGHTA and CDR2 FQGTGA. The CDR3 reads CASSYAGGPYEQYF. The CDR3 coding sequence is TGTGCCAGCAGCTACGCGGGGGGACCCTACGAGCAGTACTTC.

The rearrangement uses TRBV6-5 and TRBJ2-5; possibly TRBD1 for D (6 bases). The CDR3 consists of 15 residues. Germline CDR1 is MNHEY and CDR2 is SVGAGI. V dropped 4 bases and J dropped 4 bases, with 16 bases sitting between them. For the CDR3, the DNA is TGTGCCAGCAGTTCAGGGGACCGGGTCCCAGAGACCCAGTACTTC. Amino acids: CASSSGDRVPETQYF.

Notes on this clone: Additional DNA sequences in this sample encode the identical CDR3. J is TRBJ2-1 and V is TRBV29-1; D perhaps matches TRBD2 (5 bases). This CDR3 is 13 amino acids long. Germline assignment: CDR1 SQVTM and CDR2 ANQGSEA. Between the trimmed V and J ends, which lost 4 bases and 0 bases, there was a span of 7 bases. The CDR3 reads CSVGGLSYNEQFF. The CDR3 region has the DNA TGCAGCGTTGGCGGACTCTCCTACAATGAGCAGTTCTTC.

The chain carries TRBV2 and TRBJ1-6; tentative D call: TRBD1 (5 bases). Deletions cut 2 bases from V and 10 bases from J, with 15 bases between. The germline V gene encodes CDR1 SNHLY and CDR2 FYNNEI. CDR3 length: 15 residues. The DNA for the CDR3 is TGTGCCAGCAGTGAAATGGGGCAGGGTCTCTCACCCCTCCACTTT. As protein: CASSEMGQGLSPLHF.

This rearrangement joins TRBV7-9 to TRBJ1-6; D is possibly TRBD1 (6 bases). Germline V gene data show CDR1 as SEHNR and CDR2 as FQNEAQ (reference sequence). The CDR3 is made up of 13 amino acids. Trimming removed 4 bases from V and 8 bases from J, with 9 bases in between. The CDR3 protein is CASSSRQDSPLHF. The CDR3 DNA is TGTGCCAGCAGCTCACGACAGGATTCACCCCTCCACTTT. Variable domain in full (rest from reference TRBV7-9 and TRBJ1-6): DTGVSQNPRHKITKRGQNVTFRCDPISEHNRLYWYRQTLGQGPEFLTYFQNEAQLEKSRLLSDRFSAERPKGSFSTLEIQRTEQGDSAMYLCASSSRQDSPLHFGNGTRLTVT.

This chain links TRBV6-1 with TRBJ2-7, with D hard to call. CDR3 length: 12 residues. The germline CDR1 and CDR2 sequences are MNHNS and SASEGT. Trimming left V 4 bases short and J 3 bases short, with 7 bases between. This CDR3 is CASSATFYEQYF. CDR3 nucleotides: TGTGCCAGCAGTGCGACATTCTACGAGCAGTACTTC.

The rearrangement links TRBV6-6 to TRBJ2-7, with 9 bases identical to TRBD2. Per germline, CDR1 MNHNY and CDR2 SVGAGI (reference sequence). After removal of 0 bases from V and 5 bases from J, the junction contained 5 bases not matched to a gene. CDR3 length: 15 amino acids. CDR3 amino acids: CASSYSGLAFNEQYF. As DNA, the CDR3 is TGTGCCAGCAGTTACTCTGGACTAGCGTTTAACGAGCAGTACTTC.

The V and J genes are TRBV5-6 and TRBJ2-1; 9 positions agree with TRBD1. Germline values: CDR1 SGHDT, CDR2 YYEEEE. The CDR3 is 15 amino acids. With 1 base clipped from V and 8 bases from J, the junction kept 7 bases outside the gene matches. CDR3 nucleotides: TGTGCCAGCAGCTTGTTACAGGGGGCGTCGGATGAGCAGTTCTTC. Its protein product is CASSLLQGASDEQFF.

CDR3 bases: TGTGCCAGCAGCCCGCCTACAGGGGTAGAGACCCAGTACTTC. It specifies CASSPPTGVETQYF. The gene calls are TRBV11-2 and TRBJ2-5; 7 bases line up with TRBD1. The V gene end was trimmed by 5 bases and the J gene end by 4 bases; junction bases not matched to a gene: 7. Germline V gene sequence: CDR1 SGHAT, CDR2 FQNNGV. The CDR3 loop spans 14 amino acids.

In this sample, this clone turned up a few times. The rearrangement links TRBV5-1 to TRBJ1-6; no definite D call. This CDR3 is 15 amino acids long. Germline V CDR1 and CDR2: SGHRS, YFSETQ. Trimming removed 2 bases at V and 7 bases at J, with 13 bases between. The CDR3 DNA is TGCGCCAGCAGCTTTAATACAGCATCGAATTCACCCCTCCACTTT. It encodes CASSFNTASNSPLHF.

In the case of this clone: This CDR3 is also generated by other DNA sequences in the sample. This sequence joins TRBV7-8 and TRBJ2-1; TRBD2 matches 13 bases. Germline CDR1 SGHVS, CDR2 FQNEAQ. This CDR3 spans 15 amino acids. V shed 3 bases, J shed 7 bases, and the junction held 3 bases outside the gene matches. CDR3 DNA: TGTGCCAGCAGCTTGGGACTAGCGGGAAATAATGAGCAGTTCTTC. It specifies CASSLGLAGNNEQFF.

The chain combines TRBV9 with TRBJ2-1, with 7 bases aligning to TRBD2. This CDR3 region has 15 residues. The germline CDR1 and CDR2 sequences are SGDLS and YYNGEE. The V gene end was trimmed by 0 bases and the J gene end by 6 bases; junction bases not matched to a gene: 6. CDR3 sequence reads: CASSVGGRARNEQFF. In DNA, the CDR3 is TGTGCCAGCAGCGTAGGGGGGAGGGCCCGCAATGAGCAGTTCTTC. Full variable domain (remainder filled in from reference TRBV9 and TRBJ2-1): DSGVTQTPKHLITATGQRVTLRCSPRSGDLSVYWYQQSLDQGLQFLIQYYNGEERAKGNILERFSAQQFPDLHSELNLSSLELGDSALYFCASSVGGRARNEQFFGPGTRLTVL.

This chain uses TRBV7-8 with TRBJ2-2; 9 bases map to TRBD2. There are 16 residues in the CDR3. CDR1 and CDR2 (germline): SGHVS, FQNEAQ. V lost 1 base to trimming and J lost 7 bases; unmatched junction nucleotides: 7. The CDR3: CASSLELAGAGGELFF. DNA for the CDR3: TGTGCCAGCAGCTTAGAATTAGCGGGGGCGGGCGGGGAGCTGTTTTTT.

As regards this clone: Given a much more abundant clone one base away, this may be a read error. The sample holds other DNA sequences that translate to the same CDR3. In DNA, the CDR3 is TGCAGCGTTGGCTCTGGGGCCAACGTCCTGACTTTC. Translated, it gives CSVGSGANVLTF. This chain uses TRBV29-1 with TRBJ2-6; no firm D call. Per the germline V gene, CDR1 is SQVTM and CDR2 is ANQGSEA. This CDR3 has 12 amino acids. V was trimmed by 4 bases and J by 0 bases, leaving 1 base between them.

This clone was recorded a few times. V usage is TRBV12-5 and J usage is TRBJ2-3; weak D call: TRBD2 (5 bases). Germline values: CDR1 LGHNT, CDR2 FRNRAP. This CDR3 comprises 17 residues. The V and J ends lost 1 base and 0 bases respectively, with 14 bases between them. CDR3 loop: CASGLGQTTSSTDTQYF. The CDR3 DNA sequence: TGTGCTAGTGGTTTGGGCCAGACTACTTCTAGCACAGATACGCAGTATTTT.